This TCR beta chain was observed in a study of cytomegalovirus exposure and HLA in healthy donors. Broader study findings: Several V segments, TRBV6-2 and TRBV6-3 among them, could not be told apart and were dropped.

Note on this clone: The antigen is unknown. Compared with germline, one end of the junction differs, possibly owing to a read error.

CDR1 is LNHDA and CDR2 is SQIVND in the germline V gene (reference sequence). This CDR3 comprises 14 residues. PCR was performed using 60 Vbeta and 13 Jbeta primers. How the authors handled the data: A later analysis counted around 80 million unique TCR beta chains, around 11 million shared. Sequenced by immunoSEQ multiplex PCR; TCRdb stores in-frame clones only, minus some. That table is the source of V, J and clone size, and D and trimming were worked out from the DNA. This sample has 95,000 to 100,000 clones, with 75% found just once. The origin of this receptor is a man aged 50 or older in good health and CMV-seronegative. V and J are TRBV19 and TRBJ1-2; tentatively, D is TRBD1 (5 bases). The sequenced sample consisted of PBMCs. CDR3 coding DNA: TGTGCCAGTAGTATAGTCGACGGGGGATATGACTACACCTTC. Translation gives CASSIVDGGYDYTF.